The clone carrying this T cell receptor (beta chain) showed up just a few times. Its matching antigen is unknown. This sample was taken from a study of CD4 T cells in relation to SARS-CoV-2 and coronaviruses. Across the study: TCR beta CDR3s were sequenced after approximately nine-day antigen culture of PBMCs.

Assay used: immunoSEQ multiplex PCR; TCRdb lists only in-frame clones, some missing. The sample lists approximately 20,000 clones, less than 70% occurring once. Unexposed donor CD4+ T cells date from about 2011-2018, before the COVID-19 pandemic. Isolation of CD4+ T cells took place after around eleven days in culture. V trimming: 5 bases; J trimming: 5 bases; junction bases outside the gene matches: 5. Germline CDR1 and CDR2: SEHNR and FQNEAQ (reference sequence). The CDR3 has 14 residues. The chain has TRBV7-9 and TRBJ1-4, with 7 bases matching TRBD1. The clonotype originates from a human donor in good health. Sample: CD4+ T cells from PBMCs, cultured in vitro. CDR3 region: CASSMGQINEKLFF. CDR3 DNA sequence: TGTGCCAGCAGCATGGGACAGATAAATGAAAAACTGTTTTTT. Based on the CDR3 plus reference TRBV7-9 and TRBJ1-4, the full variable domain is DTGVSQNPRHKITKRGQNVTFRCDPISEHNRLYWYRQTLGQGPEFLTYFQNEAQLEKSRLLSDRFSAERPKGSFSTLEIQRTEQGDSAMYLCASSMGQINEKLFFGSGTQLSVL.